These 27 T cell receptor beta chains originate from one sample sequenced in a study of cytomegalovirus exposure and HLA in healthy donors. PCR primers comprised 60 Vbeta and 13 Jbeta primers. Profiled with immunoSEQ multiplex PCR; TCRdb holds only in-frame clones, not every one. This sample's table reports 100,000 to 150,000 clones. The sequenced sample consisted of PBMCs. These receptors were taken from a man aged 25 to 40 in good health and CMV-seronegative.

V is TRBV7-9 and J is TRBJ2-1; 10 nucleotides agree with TRBD1. The V and J ends lost 5 bases and 3 bases, in that order; junction bases with no gene match: 10. The CDR3 is 17 residues long. Germline lookup yields CDR1 SEHNR and CDR2 FQNEAQ (reference sequence). Here the CDR3 DNA reads TGTGCCAGCAGCCCCTCCCCTGGACAGGGGGGCTACAATGAGCAGTTCTTC. It yields the protein CASSPSPGQGGYNEQFF.

This chain links TRBV9 with TRBJ1-2, with D possibly TRBD1 on 5 matching bases. Trimming shortened V by 3 bases and J by 6 bases, and 12 bases separated the two germline ends. The CDR3 is 13 residues long. Per germline, CDR1 SGDLS and CDR2 YYNGEE. The CDR3 DNA sequence: TGTGCCAGCAGCGGGACACCTACGGATGGCTACACCTTC. It specifies CASSGTPTDGYTF.

The chain has TRBV6-5 and TRBJ1-1; 11 bases align to TRBD1. The CDR3 contains 15 residues. V lost 9 bases, J lost 3 bases, and 9 bases stayed unmatched. Germline CDR1 MNHEY, CDR2 SVGAGI. CDR3 amino acids: CASWTGGSMYTEAFF. In DNA, the CDR3 is TGTGCCAGTTGGACAGGGGGCAGTATGTACACTGAAGCTTTCTTT.

The chain combines TRBV5-6 with TRBJ2-1; D is possibly TRBD2 (6 bases). Trimming cost V 0 bases and J 0 bases, with 13 bases left between them. Germline V CDR1 and CDR2: SGHDT, YYEEEE. The CDR3 totals 17 residues. CDR3 amino acids: CASSLVRYGSSYNEQFF. CDR3 DNA: TGTGCCAGCAGCTTGGTAAGGTACGGGAGCTCCTACAATGAGCAGTTCTTC. The complete variable domain, with remaining parts taken from reference TRBV5-6 and TRBJ2-1, reads DAGVTQSPTHLIKTRGQQVTLRCSPKSGHDTVSWYQQALGQGPQFIFQYYEEEERQRGNFPDRFSGHQFPNYSSELNVNALLLGDSALYLCASSLVRYGSSYNEQFFGPGTRLTVL.

This chain connects TRBV27 to TRBJ2-1; TRBD2 matches at 7 bases. The CDR3 extends over 14 amino acids. Germline values: CDR1 MNHEY, CDR2 SMNVEV (reference sequence). The junction had 8 bases not matched to a gene; V was cut back by 2 bases and J by 10 bases. As DNA, the CDR3 is TGTGCCAGCAGTTTAGCGGTCCCCGGGGGGGAGCAGTTCTTC. The encoded protein is CASSLAVPGGEQFF.

The rearrangement joins TRBV4-1 to TRBJ2-2; D remains ambiguous. CDR1 is MGHRA and CDR2 is YSYEKL in the germline V gene. This CDR3 is built from 13 residues. V dropped 4 bases and J dropped 6 bases, with 9 bases sitting between them. DNA of the CDR3: TGCGCCAGCAGCCCCCGTTCCGCCGGGGAGCTGTTTTTT. Encoded protein: CASSPRSAGELFF.

Comments on this clone: In this CDR3 the conserved last residue, phenylalanine or tryptophan, is missing, so a read error is likely. The chain is built from TRBV2 and TRBJ2-7, with D possibly TRBD2 on 5 matching bases. Trimming cost V 5 bases and J 0 bases, with 14 bases left between them. Germline CDR1 SNHLY, CDR2 FYNNEI. This CDR3 has 15 amino acids. The CDR3 reads CASSRDVQSSYEQYL. CDR3 DNA: TGTGCCAGCAGTCGGGATGTCCAAAGCTCCTACGAGCAGTACCTC.

The chain uses TRBV2 and TRBJ2-1; tentatively, D is TRBD2 (6 bases). The CDR3 has 16 residues. V shed 7 bases and J shed 3 bases, with 19 bases lying between them. Germline V gene sequence: CDR1 SNHLY, CDR2 FYNNEI. The CDR3 protein is CASNPTVADVYNEQFF. Written as DNA, the CDR3 is TGTGCCAGCAATCCGACAGTAGCGGATGTCTACAATGAGCAGTTCTTC. Looking up the rest from reference TRBV2 and TRBJ2-1 gives the full variable domain: EPEVTQTPSHQVTQMGQEVILRCVPISNHLYFYWYRQILGQKVEFLVSFYNNEISEKSEIFDDQFSVERPDGSNFTLKIRSTKLEDSAMYFCASNPTVADVYNEQFFGPGTRLTVL.

The rearrangement joins TRBV5-1 to TRBJ2-2, with 7 nucleotides matching TRBD1. Germline V gene data show CDR1 as SGHRS and CDR2 as YFSETQ. This CDR3 has 16 amino acids. Trimming removed 4 bases from V and 0 bases from J; junction bases left unmatched: 6. In DNA form, the CDR3 reads TGCGCCAGCAGCACTTCCGGGACAGCGAACACCGGGGAGCTGTTTTTT. Translating it yields CASSTSGTANTGELFF.

The CDR3: CASSSPFTGGSDEQYF. DNA for the CDR3: TGTGCCAGCAGCTCCCCTTTCACAGGGGGATCGGACGAGCAGTACTTC. The chain recombines TRBV5-4 with TRBJ2-7; 8 bases line up with TRBD1. This CDR3 is built from 16 residues. J gave up 5 bases and V 3 bases, and 13 bases lay outside the gene matches. Germline V gives CDR1 SGHNT, CDR2 YYREEE (reference sequence).

V and J are TRBV7-9 and TRBJ2-7; 11 bases match TRBD2. Germline-derived CDR1 and CDR2 are SEHNR and FQNEAQ (reference sequence). V dropped 4 bases and J dropped 6; count of bases not matched to a gene: 8. The length of the CDR3 is 15 residues. CDR3 sequence: CASSYIAGGVSEQYF. The CDR3 nucleotides read TGTGCCAGCAGCTATATAGCGGGAGGGGTTTCCGAGCAGTACTTC.

The chain carries TRBV7-9 and TRBJ2-4; maybe TRBD2 (6 bases). The V end was cut by 8 bases, the J end by 0 bases, with 11 bases between. The CDR3 consists of 14 residues. Germline V CDR1 and CDR2: SEHNR, FQNEAQ (reference sequence). The CDR3, as DNA: TGTGCCAGCTCGGGGGAGATAGCCAAAAACATTCAGTACTTC. Protein product: CASSGEIAKNIQYF.

V and J are TRBV6-6 and TRBJ2-5; 7 positions match TRBD2. This CDR3 contains 15 residues. In germline, CDR1 is MNHNY, CDR2 SVGAGI (reference sequence). V was pared by 5 bases and J by 1 base, with 7 bases of the junction left unmatched. CDR3 in DNA: TGTGCCAGCAGTGTCCGGGACTACCTCCAAGAGACCCAGTACTTC. It codes for CASSVRDYLQETQYF.

The chain joins TRBV5-6 to TRBJ2-5; D not resolved. The DNA end is more similar to TRBJ2-7, so the J call may be wrong. CDR3 length: 12 amino acids. Germline V gene sequence: CDR1 SGHDT, CDR2 YYEEEE. The CDR3 spells CASSFDSYEQYF. CDR3 coding DNA: TGTGCCAGCAGCTTTGACTCCTACGAGCAGTACTTC.

The gene calls are TRBV7-3 and TRBJ2-1; the match to TRBD2 covers 9 bases. The germline CDR1 and CDR2 sequences are SGHTA and FQGTGA. Losses at the gene ends were 5 bases for V and 11 bases for J; bases not matched to a gene: 16. The length of the CDR3 is 16 residues. The CDR3 sequence: CASSTSGREGGRKQFF. CDR3 DNA sequence: TGTGCCAGCAGCACCTCGGGGCGGGAGGGCGGACGTAAGCAGTTCTTC.

The chain combines TRBV7-9 with TRBJ2-1; D ambiguous. V was trimmed by 4 bases and J by 7 bases, leaving 11 bases between them. Germline CDR1 SEHNR, CDR2 FQNEAQ (reference sequence). The CDR3 has 13 residues. CDR3: CASSSAVRNEQFF. The CDR3 DNA reads TGTGCCAGCAGCTCCGCAGTCAGAAATGAGCAGTTCTTC.

V and J are TRBV19 and TRBJ1-1; possibly TRBD1 for D (5 bases). The ends were cut back, 6 bases at V and 0 bases at J, with 8 bases in the middle. Germline CDR1 and CDR2: LNHDA and SQIVND (reference sequence). The CDR3 is 13 amino acids. This CDR3 reads CASSETVNTEAFF. In nucleotides, the CDR3 is TGTGCCAGTAGCGAGACAGTGAACACTGAAGCTTTCTTT.

The V and J genes are TRBV5-1 and TRBJ2-1; TRBD2 matches at 8 bases. Germline values: CDR1 SGHRS, CDR2 YFSETQ. This CDR3 has 14 residues. J gave up 6 bases and V 2 bases, and 4 bases lay outside the gene matches. Here the CDR3 reads CASSFPSGSNEQFF. In DNA, the CDR3 is TGCGCCAGCAGCTTCCCCAGCGGGAGCAATGAGCAGTTCTTC.

This sequence joins TRBV5-1 and TRBJ1-3; possible D gene TRBD1, 6 bases. CDR3 size: 14 residues. V dropped 4 bases and J dropped 4 bases, with 12 bases sitting between them. Germline-derived CDR1 and CDR2 are SGHRS and YFSETQ. CDR3 bases: TGCGCCAGCAGCCAACAGGGAGACGGAAACACCATATATTTT. Its translation: CASSQQGDGNTIYF.

The chain combines TRBV12-2 with TRBJ2-3; the D call of TRBD2 is as the table states it, not checked on the DNA. TRBV12-2 constitutes a pseudogene. This CDR3 region has 16 residues. In DNA form, the CDR3 reads TGTGCAAGTCGCGCCCCTAGCGGGAGGTTTGAAGATACGCAGTATTTT. Amino acid sequence: CASRAPSGRFEDTQYF.

The chain carries TRBV25-1 and TRBJ2-5, with D perhaps matching TRBD2 (5 bases). The CDR3 has 15 residues. V was clipped by 0 bases and J by 2 bases, with 10 bases between them. CDR1 is MGHDK and CDR2 is SYGVNS in the germline V gene. CDR3 sequence: CASSEYGVLQETQYF. The CDR3, as DNA: TGTGCCAGCAGTGAATACGGGGTACTACAAGAGACCCAGTACTTC.

This chain connects TRBV27 to TRBJ2-1; 8 bases match TRBD2. Germline CDR1 and CDR2: MNHEY and SMNVEV (reference sequence). This CDR3 has 15 amino acids. Trimming cost V 6 bases and J 4 bases; bases outside gene matches: 8. The CDR3 here is CASRAAGVSYNEQFF. For the CDR3, the DNA is TGTGCCAGCAGGGCAGCGGGAGTATCGTACAATGAGCAGTTCTTC.

The genes are TRBV7-3 and TRBJ2-1; D ambiguous. Germline-derived CDR1 and CDR2 are SGHTA and FQGTGA. V lost 5 bases, J lost 2 bases, and 7 bases lay in between. There are 13 residues in the CDR3. The CDR3 DNA is TGTGCCAGCAGCCTCCGGGCCTACAATGAGCAGTTCTTC. It translates to CASSLRAYNEQFF. The full variable domain, rest sourced from reference TRBV7-3 and TRBJ2-1, is GAGVSQTPSNKVTEKGKYVELRCDPISGHTALYWYRQSLGQGPEFLIYFQGTGAADDSGLPNDRFFAVRPEGSVSTLKIQRTERGDSAVYLCASSLRAYNEQFFGPGTRLTVL.

The rearrangement joins TRBV5-1 to TRBJ2-1; D remains ambiguous. This CDR3 is built from 15 residues. Trimming removed 1 base at V and 0 bases at J, with 8 bases between. Germline lookup yields CDR1 SGHRS and CDR2 YFSETQ. CDR3 sequence: CASSLTLSSYNEQFF. The CDR3 nucleotides read TGCGCCAGCAGCTTGACGCTTAGCTCCTACAATGAGCAGTTCTTC.

V is TRBV9 and J is TRBJ2-3; D is possibly TRBD2 (6 bases). V was clipped by 3 bases and J by 2 bases, with 13 bases between them. The CDR3 runs to 15 residues. CDR1 and CDR2 from the germline V gene are SGDLS and YYNGEE. CDR3: CASSAGGGITDTQYF. The CDR3 DNA reads TGTGCCAGCAGCGCCGGGGGAGGTATCACAGATACGCAGTATTTT. Full variable domain (outside the CDR3, taken from reference TRBV9 and TRBJ2-3): DSGVTQTPKHLITATGQRVTLRCSPRSGDLSVYWYQQSLDQGLQFLIQYYNGEERAKGNILERFSAQQFPDLHSELNLSSLELGDSALYFCASSAGGGITDTQYFGPGTRLTVL.

The chain uses TRBV30 and TRBJ2-2; D possibly corresponds to TRBD2 (6 bases). This CDR3 is 17 amino acids long. V was cut by 0 bases and J by 4 bases, with 18 bases left in between. Germline values: CDR1 GTSNPN, CDR2 SVGIG (reference sequence). CDR3 loop: CAWSVRRLGLSTGELFF. The DNA for the CDR3 is TGTGCCTGGAGTGTAAGGAGGCTGGGACTGTCCACCGGGGAGCTGTTTTTT.

V usage is TRBV7-9 and J usage is TRBJ1-1; D may be TRBD1 (6 bases). Germline V lookup: CDR1 SEHNR, CDR2 FQNEAQ (reference sequence). With 2 bases removed from V and 0 bases from J, the gap between germline ends came to 16 bases. The CDR3 is 17 amino acids. The CDR3 spells CASSLSGGAAMNTEAFF. DNA for the CDR3: TGTGCCAGCAGCTTAAGCGGGGGGGCGGCCATGAACACTGAAGCTTTCTTT.